The source of this T cell receptor (beta chain) is a study of control samples from healthy donors and cancer patients. Some clones are missing from TCRdb's copy, which holds only in-frame ones; the method was immunoSEQ multiplex PCR. The sample has some 130,000 clones, roughly 90% seen once. Germline values: CDR1 SQVTM, CDR2 ANQGSEA. This CDR3 comprises 11 residues. The V end lost 0 bases, the J end lost 14 bases, and 13 bases lay between the germline ends. The sequencing input was blood. The TCR originated in a man aged 35-49 years in good health. The chain recombines TRBV29-1 with TRBJ1-2; no clear D gene. CDR3 loop: CSVEDRRVTTF. The CDR3 nucleotides are TGCAGCGTTGAAGATCGCCGCGTGACAACCTTC. Drawing the rest from reference TRBV29-1 and TRBJ1-2, the complete variable domain is SAVISQKPSRDICQRGTSLTIQCQVDSQVTMMFWYRQQPGQSLTLIATANQGSEATYESGFVIDKFPISRPNLTFSTLTVSNMSPEDSSIYLCSVEDRRVTTFGSGTRLTVV.